The next 13 T cell receptor beta chains were all read from a single sample in a study of shared clonotypes between healthy human individuals. Measured with immunoSEQ multiplex PCR; TCRdb has only the in-frame clones, and not every one. Altogether approximately 2.1 million clones are present, approximately 95% being singletons, with the ten largest covering 0.39%. Material: naive CD4+ T cells from PBMCs. The sample's subset: CD45RA+ positively selected. Source of these receptors: a man aged 18 to 35 in good health. Some clones in this sample may be carry-over from other donors' samples.

The chain recombines TRBV7-2 with TRBJ2-1; weak D call: TRBD2 (6 bases). Trimming took off 1 base at V and 1 base at J, with 14 bases between the two ends. CDR3 length: 17 residues. Germline V gives CDR1 SGHTA, CDR2 FQGNSA. The CDR3 nucleotides read TGTGCCAGCAGCTTAGTTGGTGGGACTCGTTCCTACAATGAGCAGTTCTTC. It translates to CASSLVGGTRSYNEQFF.

The V and J genes are TRBV30 and TRBJ2-7; D gene uncertain. The germline gives CDR1 GTSNPN, CDR2 SVGIG (reference sequence). The V and J ends lost 1 base and 2 bases respectively, with 9 bases between them. The CDR3 has 13 amino acids. The CDR3 bases are TGTGCCTGGAGTGAGGCCGGTCCCTACGAGCAGTACTTC. Amino acid sequence: CAWSEAGPYEQYF.

The V gene is TRBV19, the J gene TRBJ1-2, with 9 positions matching TRBD1. CDR1 and CDR2 from the germline V gene are LNHDA and SQIVND (reference sequence). Germline trimming cut 1 base from V and 0 bases from J; bases unmatched to any gene: 3. The CDR3 consists of 16 residues. CDR3 in amino acids: CASSIGRTGANYGYTF. The CDR3 coding sequence is TGTGCCAGTAGTATAGGACGGACAGGGGCTAACTATGGCTACACCTTC.

The chain carries TRBV30 and TRBJ2-1; perhaps TRBD2 as D (5 bases). The CDR3 spans 13 residues. Trimming stripped 8 bases from V and 5 bases from J, with 16 bases between. Looked up from germline, CDR1 is GTSNPN and CDR2 is SVGIG (reference sequence). The CDR3 nucleotides are TGTGCCACTACGGCCAGCGGAGACAATGAGCAGTTCTTC. Translated: CATTASGDNEQFF.

With respect to this clone: This CDR3 is also generated by other DNA sequences in the sample. V and J are TRBV11-3 and TRBJ2-3; a possible D gene is TRBD2 (5 bases). In germline, CDR1 is SGHNT, CDR2 YENEEA. V lost 5 bases and J 0 bases, leaving 9 bases between the germline ends. This CDR3 spans 14 amino acids. CDR3 sequence (DNA): TGTGCCAGCAGCCCCTCGGGGAGCACAGATACGCAGTATTTT. It translates to CASSPSGSTDTQYF.

J is TRBJ2-7 and V is TRBV7-2; TRBD1 matches at 7 bases. V trimming: 5 bases; J trimming: 7 bases; junction bases outside the gene matches: 8. Germline CDR1 is SGHTA and CDR2 is FQGNSA. The CDR3 is made up of 13 amino acids. The CDR3 DNA sequence: TGTGCCAGCAGCACTAGACAGGGTTGGGAGCAGTACTTC. This translates into CASSTRQGWEQYF.

This clone appeared a single time. This rearrangement joins TRBV2 to TRBJ2-7; the D is unclear. The CDR3 contains 10 residues. V shed 1 base and J shed 9 bases, with 4 bases lying between them. Germline-derived CDR1 and CDR2 are SNHLY and FYNNEI. CDR3 coding DNA: TGTGCCAGCAGTGAAGTGGGGCAGTACTTC. It encodes CASSEVGQYF.

The rearrangement links TRBV5-1 to TRBJ2-7; 10 bases align to TRBD1. The CDR3 extends over 16 amino acids. The germline gives CDR1 SGHRS, CDR2 YFSETQ. The V gene end was trimmed by 2 bases and the J gene end by 3 bases; junction bases not matched to a gene: 8. CDR3 nucleotide sequence: TGCGCCAGCAGCTTTTTGTTCGGACAGGGGGACTACGAGCAGTACTTC. It encodes CASSFLFGQGDYEQYF.

The table lists this clone with a count of one. The chain combines TRBV29-1 with TRBJ2-7; a possible D gene is TRBD1 (6 bases). This CDR3 spans 14 amino acids. CDR1 is SQVTM, CDR2 ANQGSEA, per germline. The V gene lost 6 bases and the J gene lost 5 bases, with 20 bases spanning the gap. This chain's CDR3 is CSVAGSGTFNEQYF. In nucleotides, the CDR3 is TGCAGCGTCGCAGGATCTGGGACATTCAACGAGCAGTACTTC.

The rearrangement links TRBV9 to TRBJ1-1, with D uncertain. Germline-derived CDR1 and CDR2 are SGDLS and YYNGEE. V dropped 1 base and J dropped 7 bases, with 17 bases sitting between them. CDR3 length: 15 residues. CDR3 region: CASSVLSGVDGEAFF. The CDR3 nucleotides read TGTGCCAGCAGCGTACTCTCCGGCGTTGATGGTGAAGCTTTCTTT.

CDR3 region: CSVVRDSTYEQYF. CDR3 nucleotides: TGCAGCGTCGTCCGGGACAGCACCTACGAGCAGTACTTC. The rearrangement joins TRBV29-1 to TRBJ2-7; the match to TRBD1 covers 7 bases. J was trimmed by 2 bases and V by 6 bases; bases with no gene match: 7. The CDR3 sequence is 13 residues long. CDR1 and CDR2 from the germline V gene are SQVTM and ANQGSEA.

This clone has more than one count but fewer than ten. The identical CDR3 is also encoded by other nucleotide sequences in the sample. The chain has TRBV7-9 and TRBJ2-2; no reliable D call. V lost 4 bases and J 5 bases, leaving 5 bases between the germline ends. Germline V gene lookup returns CDR1 SEHNR and CDR2 FQNEAQ (reference sequence). The length of the CDR3 is 12 residues. In DNA, the CDR3 is TGTGCCAGCAGCTCCGGGACCGGGGAGCTGTTTTTT. Its protein product is CASSSGTGELFF. Drawing the rest from reference TRBV7-9 and TRBJ2-2, the complete variable domain is DTGVSQNPRHKITKRGQNVTFRCDPISEHNRLYWYRQTLGQGPEFLTYFQNEAQLEKSRLLSDRFSAERPKGSFSTLEIQRTEQGDSAMYLCASSSGTGELFFGEGSRLTVL.

This clone was observed once. The J gene is TRBJ2-5, the V gene TRBV10-1; D is tentatively TRBD1 or TRBD2 (5 bases each). Germline lookup yields CDR1 WNHNN and CDR2 SYGVQD (reference sequence). Trimming pared 4 bases from V and 4 bases from J, leaving 13 bases between. CDR3 size: 14 residues. The CDR3 nucleotides read TGCGCCAGCAGTGCCAATATTGGGACAGAGACCCAGTACTTC. This sequence encodes CASSANIGTETQYF.